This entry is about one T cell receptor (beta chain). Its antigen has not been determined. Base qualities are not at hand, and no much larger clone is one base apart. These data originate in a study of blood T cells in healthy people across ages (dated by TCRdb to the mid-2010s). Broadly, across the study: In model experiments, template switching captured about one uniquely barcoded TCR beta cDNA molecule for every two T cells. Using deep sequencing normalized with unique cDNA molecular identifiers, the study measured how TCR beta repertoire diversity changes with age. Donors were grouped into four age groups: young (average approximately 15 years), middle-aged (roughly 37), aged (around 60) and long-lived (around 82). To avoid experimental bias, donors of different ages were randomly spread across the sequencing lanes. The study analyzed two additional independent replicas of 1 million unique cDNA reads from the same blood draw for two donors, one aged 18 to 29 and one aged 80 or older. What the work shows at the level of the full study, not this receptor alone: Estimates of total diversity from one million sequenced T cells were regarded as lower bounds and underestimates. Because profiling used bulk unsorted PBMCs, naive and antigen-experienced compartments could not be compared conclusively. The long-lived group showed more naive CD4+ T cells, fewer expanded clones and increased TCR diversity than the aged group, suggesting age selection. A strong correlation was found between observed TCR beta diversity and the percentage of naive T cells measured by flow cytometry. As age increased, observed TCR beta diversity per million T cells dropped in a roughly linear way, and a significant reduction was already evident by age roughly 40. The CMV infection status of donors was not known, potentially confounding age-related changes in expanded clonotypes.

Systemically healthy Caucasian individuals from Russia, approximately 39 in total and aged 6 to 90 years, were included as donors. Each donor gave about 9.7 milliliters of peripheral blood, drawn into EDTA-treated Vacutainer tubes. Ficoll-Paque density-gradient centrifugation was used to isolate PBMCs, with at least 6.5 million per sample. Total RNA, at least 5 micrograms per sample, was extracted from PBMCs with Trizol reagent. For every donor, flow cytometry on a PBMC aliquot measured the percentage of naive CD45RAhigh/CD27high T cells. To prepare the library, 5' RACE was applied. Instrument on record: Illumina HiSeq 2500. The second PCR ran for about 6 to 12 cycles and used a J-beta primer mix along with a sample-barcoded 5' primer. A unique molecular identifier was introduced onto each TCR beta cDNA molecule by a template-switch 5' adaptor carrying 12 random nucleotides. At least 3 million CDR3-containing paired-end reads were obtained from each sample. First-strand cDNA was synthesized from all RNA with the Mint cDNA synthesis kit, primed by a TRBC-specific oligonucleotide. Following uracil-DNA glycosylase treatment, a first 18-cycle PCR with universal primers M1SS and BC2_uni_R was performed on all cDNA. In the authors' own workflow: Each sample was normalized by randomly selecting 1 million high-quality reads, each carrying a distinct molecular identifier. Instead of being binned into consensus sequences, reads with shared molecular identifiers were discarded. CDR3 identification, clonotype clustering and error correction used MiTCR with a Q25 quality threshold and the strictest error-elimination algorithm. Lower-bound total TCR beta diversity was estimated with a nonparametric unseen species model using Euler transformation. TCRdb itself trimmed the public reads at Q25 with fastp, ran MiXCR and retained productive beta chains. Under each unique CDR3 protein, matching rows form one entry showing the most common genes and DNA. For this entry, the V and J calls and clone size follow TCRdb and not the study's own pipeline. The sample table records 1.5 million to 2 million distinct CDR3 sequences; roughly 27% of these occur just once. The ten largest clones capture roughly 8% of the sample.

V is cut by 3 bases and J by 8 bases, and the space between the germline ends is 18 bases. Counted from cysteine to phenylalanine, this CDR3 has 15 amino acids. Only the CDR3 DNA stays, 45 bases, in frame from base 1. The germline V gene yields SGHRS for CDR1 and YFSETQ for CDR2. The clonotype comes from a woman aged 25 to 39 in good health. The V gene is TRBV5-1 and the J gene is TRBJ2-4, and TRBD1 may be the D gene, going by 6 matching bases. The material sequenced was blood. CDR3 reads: CASSSPLGAGDIQYF. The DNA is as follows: TGCGCCAGCAGCTCCCCGCTGGGGGCAGGGGACATTCAGTACTTC.